These 8 T cell receptor beta chains originate from one sample sequenced in a study of long-term antiretroviral therapy in people with HIV. Running of the v3.0 immunoSEQ assay took place at survey level. Libraries were prepared by immunoSEQ multiplex PCR; TCRdb keeps only in-frame clonotypes and omits some of them. The repertoire holds around 35,000 clones, with roughly three quarters as singletons. This material consisted of unsorted PBMCs, taken 3.1 years after starting antiretroviral therapy. These receptors originate from a woman in her forties or fifties with HIV.

The V and J genes are TRBV7-3 and TRBJ2-3; the D is unclear. Germline CDR1 is SGHTA and CDR2 is FQGTGA. Trimming shortened V by 2 bases and J by 1 base, and 10 bases separated the two germline ends. The CDR3 loop spans 15 amino acids. CDR3 DNA: TGTGCCAGCAGCTTAGCCCGAGGCGGCACAGATACGCAGTATTTT. It is translated as CASSLARGGTDTQYF.

A few counts support this clone. The J gene is TRBJ2-7, the V gene TRBV11-2; D not certain. With 5 bases removed from V and 4 bases from J, the gap between germline ends came to 12 bases. CDR1 and CDR2 from the germline V gene are SGHAT and FQNNGV. This CDR3 has 13 residues. CDR3 amino acids: CASSVPDTYEQYV. In DNA, the CDR3 is TGTGCCAGCAGCGTCCCAGACACATACGAGCAGTACGTC.

This clone is a singleton in its sample. The J gene is TRBJ2-3, the V gene TRBV27, with 9 bases aligning to TRBD2. The CDR3 loop spans 13 amino acids. With V trimmed by 9 bases and J by 2 bases, 3 bases remained unmatched. Germline lookup yields CDR1 MNHEY and CDR2 SMNVEV (reference sequence). The CDR3 DNA is TGTGCCAGTGCGGGGGGGATCACAGATACGCAGTATTTT. This encodes CASAGGITDTQYF.

This clone was observed once. This rearrangement joins TRBV15 to TRBJ2-5; 8 positions agree with TRBD1. J gave up 2 bases and V 3 bases, and 11 bases lay outside the gene matches. CDR3 length: 17 residues. The V gene's germline CDR1 is LNHNV and CDR2 YYDKDF (reference sequence). The CDR3 spells CATSSMPTGTGQETQYF. CDR3 sequence (DNA): TGTGCCACCAGCAGCATGCCGACCGGGACAGGTCAAGAGACCCAGTACTTC.

The V and J genes are TRBV10-1 and TRBJ2-5, with D perhaps TRBD2 (5 bases). The germline V gene has CDR1 WNHNN and CDR2 SYGVQD (reference sequence). The CDR3 totals 14 residues. V lost 5 bases, J lost 3 bases, and 13 bases lay in between. The CDR3 protein is CASSPGNTKETQYF. CDR3 DNA sequence: TGCGCCAGCAGTCCCGGGAACACAAAAGAGACCCAGTACTTC.

The V gene is TRBV21-1, the J gene TRBJ1-2; TRBD1, as called in the table, went unchecked against the DNA. TRBV21-1 is flagged as a pseudogene. This CDR3 contains 15 residues. CDR3 bases: TGTGCCAGCAGCAAAGCATGCAGGGGGGACTATGGCTACACCTTC. It encodes CASSKACRGDYGYTF.

The V and J genes are TRBV5-4 and TRBJ1-4; 7 nucleotides agree with TRBD1. The CDR3 has 14 amino acids. V gave up 1 base and J gave up 7 bases; unmatched junction bases: 4. The germline V gene has CDR1 SGHNT and CDR2 YYREEE (reference sequence). This CDR3 reads CASSLWAGGEKLFF. CDR3 nucleotide sequence: TGTGCCAGCAGCTTGTGGGCAGGGGGTGAAAAACTGTTTTTT.

The sample holds a few counts of this clone. The V gene is TRBV7-9, the J gene TRBJ1-6, with a weak D call TRBD1 (5 bases). This CDR3 is 15 amino acids long. V was cut by 1 base and J by 7 bases, with 11 bases left in between. Per the germline V gene, CDR1 is SEHNR and CDR2 is FQNEAQ (reference sequence). The CDR3 DNA reads as TGTGCCAGCAGCTTAGGTGACAGCTCCAATTCACCCCTCCACTTT. This translates into CASSLGDSSNSPLHF.